The TCR beta chain under discussion was sequenced for a study of T cell responses to AZD1222 COVID-19 vaccine. On the study more broadly: Second doses that came at about 4 or about 12 weeks were put together. Regarding the study as a whole: Two doses of AZD1222 preceded a rise in Spike-specific TCR breadth and depth. Clonal diversity may have been underestimated, and the donors were mostly white British, with more females than males. Just 5 to 7 AZD1222 recipients were seropositive at baseline.

This clone has only one observation. The antigen is unknown. The table came from immunoSEQ multiplex PCR; TCRdb's copy has only in-frame clones and leaves some out. The sample has tens of thousands of clones, just under 90% seen once. From germline, CDR1 is MNHEY and CDR2 SMNVEV (reference sequence). The CDR3 has 16 residues. Trimming took 3 bases from V and 1 from J; bases not matched to a gene: 4. The sequenced sample was peripheral blood, obtained on day 0 of AZD1222 vaccination. This sequence was found in an adult in good health. The J gene is TRBJ2-2, the V gene TRBV27; TRBD2 matches 8 bases. The CDR3 DNA is TGTGCCAGCAGTTTTCGGGCGGGGGGGAACACCGGGGAGCTGTTTTTT. Translation: CASSFRAGGNTGELFF.